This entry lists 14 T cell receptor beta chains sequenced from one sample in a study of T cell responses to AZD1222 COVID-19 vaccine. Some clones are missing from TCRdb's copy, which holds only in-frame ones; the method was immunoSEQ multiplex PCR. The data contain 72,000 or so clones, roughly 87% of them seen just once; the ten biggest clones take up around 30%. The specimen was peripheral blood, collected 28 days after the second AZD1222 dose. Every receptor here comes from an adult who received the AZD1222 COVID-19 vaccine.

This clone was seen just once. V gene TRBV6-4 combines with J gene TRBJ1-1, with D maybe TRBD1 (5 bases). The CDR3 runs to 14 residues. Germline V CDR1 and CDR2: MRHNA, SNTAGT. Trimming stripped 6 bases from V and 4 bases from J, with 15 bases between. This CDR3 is CASRALRGSTEAFF. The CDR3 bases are TGTGCCAGCAGGGCCCTGAGGGGCTCCACTGAAGCTTTCTTT.

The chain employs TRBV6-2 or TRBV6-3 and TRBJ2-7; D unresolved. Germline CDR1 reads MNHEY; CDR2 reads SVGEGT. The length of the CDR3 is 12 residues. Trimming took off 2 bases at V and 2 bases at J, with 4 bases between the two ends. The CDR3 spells CASSYGPYEQYF. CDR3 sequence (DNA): TGTGCCAGCAGTTACGGGCCCTACGAGCAGTACTTC.

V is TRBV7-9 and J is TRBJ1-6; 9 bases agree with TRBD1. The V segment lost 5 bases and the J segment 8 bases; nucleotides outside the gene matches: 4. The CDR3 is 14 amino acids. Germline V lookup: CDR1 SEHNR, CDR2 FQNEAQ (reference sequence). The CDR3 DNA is TGTGCCAGCAGCAAACGACAGGGGGATTCACCCCTCCACTTT. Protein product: CASSKRQGDSPLHF.

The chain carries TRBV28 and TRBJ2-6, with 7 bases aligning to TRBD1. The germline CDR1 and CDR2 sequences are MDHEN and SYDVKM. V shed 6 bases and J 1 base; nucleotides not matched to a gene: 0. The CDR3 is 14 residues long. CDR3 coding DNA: TGTGCCAGCAGGGACAGGTCTGGGGCCAACGTCCTGACTTTC. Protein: CASRDRSGANVLTF.

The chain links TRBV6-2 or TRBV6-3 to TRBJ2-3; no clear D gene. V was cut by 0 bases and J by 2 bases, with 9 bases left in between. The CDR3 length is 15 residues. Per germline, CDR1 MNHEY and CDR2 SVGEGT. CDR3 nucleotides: TGTGCCAGCAGTTACTCGGGTTCGCACACAGATACGCAGTATTTT. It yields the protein CASSYSGSHTDTQYF.

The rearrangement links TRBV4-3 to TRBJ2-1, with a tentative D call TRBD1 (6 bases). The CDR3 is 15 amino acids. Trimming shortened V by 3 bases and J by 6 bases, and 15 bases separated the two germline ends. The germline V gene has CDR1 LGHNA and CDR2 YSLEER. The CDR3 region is CASSQVNLGGNEQFF. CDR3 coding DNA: TGCGCCAGCAGCCAGGTGAATCTAGGGGGCAATGAGCAGTTCTTC.

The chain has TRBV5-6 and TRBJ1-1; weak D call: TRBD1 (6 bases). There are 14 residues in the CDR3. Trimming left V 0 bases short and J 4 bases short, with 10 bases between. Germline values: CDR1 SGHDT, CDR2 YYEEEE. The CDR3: CASSLGRGGTEAFF. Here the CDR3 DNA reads TGTGCCAGCAGCTTGGGAAGGGGGGGCACTGAAGCTTTCTTT.

As DNA, the CDR3 is TGTGCCAGCAGCTTAGACGTCGGGACAGCTCCATACAATGAGCAGTTCTTC. Translating gives CASSLDVGTAPYNEQFF. The rearrangement uses TRBV7-3 and TRBJ2-1, with 7 bases identical to TRBD1. V lost 2 bases to trimming and J lost 4 bases; unmatched junction nucleotides: 11. CDR1 is SGHTA and CDR2 is FQGTGA in the germline V gene. The CDR3 loop spans 17 amino acids.

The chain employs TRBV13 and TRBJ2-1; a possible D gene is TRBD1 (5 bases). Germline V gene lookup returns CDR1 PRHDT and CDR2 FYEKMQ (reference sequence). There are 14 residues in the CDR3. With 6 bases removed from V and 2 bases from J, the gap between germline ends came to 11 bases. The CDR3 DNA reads TGTGCCAGCAGTCCGGACACCACCTACAATGAGCAGTTCTTC. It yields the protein CASSPDTTYNEQFF.

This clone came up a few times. As DNA, the CDR3 is TGTGCCAGCAGCCCCAGATCTCCGTCTTACACTGAAGCTTTCTTT. Translation: CASSPRSPSYTEAFF. This chain connects TRBV14 to TRBJ1-1; D uncertain. This CDR3 is built from 15 residues. Looked up from germline, CDR1 is SGHDN and CDR2 is FVKESK. V was cut by 4 bases and J by 3 bases, with 15 bases left in between.

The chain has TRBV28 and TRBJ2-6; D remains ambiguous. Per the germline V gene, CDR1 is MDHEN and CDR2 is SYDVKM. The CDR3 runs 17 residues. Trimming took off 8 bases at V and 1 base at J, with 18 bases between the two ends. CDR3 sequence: CASSRPGRWSGANVLTF. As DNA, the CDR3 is TGTGCCAGCTCTCGTCCCGGTCGGTGGTCTGGGGCCAACGTCCTGACTTTC.

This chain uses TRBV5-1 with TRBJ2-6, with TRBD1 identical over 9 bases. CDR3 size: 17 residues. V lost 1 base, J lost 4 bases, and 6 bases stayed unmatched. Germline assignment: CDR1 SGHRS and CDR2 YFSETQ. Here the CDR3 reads CASSLRTGVSGANVLTF. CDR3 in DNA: TGCGCCAGCAGCTTGCGGACAGGGGTATCCGGGGCCAACGTCCTGACTTTC.

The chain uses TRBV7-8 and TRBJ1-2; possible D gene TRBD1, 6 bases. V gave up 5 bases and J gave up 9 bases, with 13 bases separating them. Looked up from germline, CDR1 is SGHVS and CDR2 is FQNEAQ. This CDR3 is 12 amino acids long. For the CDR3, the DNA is TGTGCCAGCAGCCCGCCAGGGGCCAGCTACACCTTC. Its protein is CASSPPGASYTF.

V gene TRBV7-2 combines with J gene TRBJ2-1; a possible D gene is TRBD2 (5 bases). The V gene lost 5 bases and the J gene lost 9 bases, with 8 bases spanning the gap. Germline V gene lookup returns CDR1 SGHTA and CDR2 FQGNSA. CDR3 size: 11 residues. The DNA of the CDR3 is TGTGCCAGCAGCCCTGAGGGTGAGCAGTTCTTC. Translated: CASSPEGEQFF.